This T cell receptor (beta chain) was obtained from a study of blood T cell repertoires in COVID-19. Study in general: Nucleic acid was either cDNA or gDNA, and it came from T cells, B-cell-depleted T cells, or PBMCs.

V shed 3 bases and J 1 base; nucleotides not matched to a gene: 6. The CDR3 length is 17 residues. Germline lookup yields CDR1 SGHAT and CDR2 FQNNGV. This table comes from immunoSEQ multiplex PCR, and its TCRdb copy is limited to in-frame clones, with some not included. The table shows 370,000 or so clones, with around 87% occurring only once. The V gene is TRBV11-2, the J gene TRBJ2-3; TRBD2 matches 11 bases. The sequence was collected from a man in his thirties or forties who had recovered from COVID-19. The sequenced sample was PBMCs or T cells enriched from blood (not recorded which). The CDR3 coding sequence is TGTGCCAGCAGCTTGTTCATTAGCGGGGGGGGCACAGATACGCAGTATTTT. Translated, it gives CASSLFISGGGTDTQYF. Based on the CDR3 plus reference TRBV11-2 and TRBJ2-3, the full variable domain is EAGVAQSPRYKIIEKRQSVAFWCNPISGHATLYWYQQILGQGPKLLIQFQNNGVVDDSQLPKDRFSAERLKGVDSTLKIQPAKLEDSAVYLCASSLFISGGGTDTQYFGPGTRLTVL.